The present T cell receptor beta chain was sequenced within a study of CD8 T cells in ankylosing spondylitis (dated by TCRdb to 2016 to 2017). For the wider study: T cell receptor beta repertoires were profiled in healthy donors and ankylosing spondylitis patients so that disease-linked TCR variants could be found. Peripheral blood samples were taken, and synovial fluid was additionally collected from ankylosing spondylitis patients. The whole study cohort included about a hundred healthy donors and about two dozen ankylosing spondylitis patients.

The table lists this clonotype with many counts. The antigen it binds to is not known. The record has no base qualities; no much larger clone is one base away. Points the paper makes about the study in general: In peripheral blood, the disease-linked clones were found at relatively low frequencies and had a CD8+ phenotype. Some TCR beta motif variants had previously been reported in synovial fluid and blood of reactive arthritis patients, which suggested common disease-initiation mechanisms. A TCR beta motif of 8 or 9 highly homologous amino acid variants appeared characteristic of blood from ankylosing spondylitis patients. The disease-linked clones were reported as significantly enriched in matched synovial fluid samples from ankylosing spondylitis patients.

Instrument used: Illumina HiSeq 2500. Quantitative 5'-RACE with molecular barcodes was used to prepare TCR beta libraries. The study's processing was this. Disease-linked TCR variants were identified with a new computational method built on a probabilistic model of VDJ rearrangement. TCRdb took the public reads, trimmed them with fastp at Q25, ran MiXCR for clone calling and kept in-frame beta chains. Entries that share a CDR3 protein sequence are merged under the most common genes and DNA. TCRdb, not the authors, supplied the V and J calls. The sample data list approximately 42,000 distinct CDR3 sequences, and approximately 11% of these were observed just once. The ten biggest clones cover 1.2% to 1.5% of the sample. The V end gives up 0 bases and the J end 5 bases, leaving 3 bases in the junction not matched to a gene. Including cysteine and phenylalanine, the CDR3 has 15 amino acids. The only DNA kept is the CDR3, 45 bases in frame from the first base. From the germline V gene, CDR1 is SNHLY and CDR2 is FYNNEI.

The clonotype comes from a male donor with ankylosing spondylitis or in good health (not recorded which). The source material was blood, either unsorted or a sorted T cell fraction (not recorded which). The chain was built from TRBV2 and TRBJ2-7, and 11 junctional nucleotides match TRBD1. The CDR3 protein is CASSEARTGGNEQYF. The DNA sequence is given as TGTGCCAGCAGTGAAGCGCGGACAGGGGGCAACGAGCAGTACTTC. The CDR3 plus the reference TRBV2 and TRBJ2-7 genes for the other parts give the full variable domain: EPEVTQTPSHQVTQMGQEVILRCVPISNHLYFYWYRQILGQKVEFLVSFYNNEISEKSEIFDDQFSVERPDGSNFTLKIRSTKLEDSAMYFCASSEARTGGNEQYFGPGTRLTVT.